This TCR beta chain is drawn from a study of technical replicates of blood from a few donors. The protocol was immunoSEQ multiplex PCR, while the TCRdb copy is restricted to in-frame clones and leaves out a portion. Among about 66,000 clones, 92% were seen once, and the ten largest hold roughly 0.39%. The V gene lost 4 bases and the J gene lost 0 bases, with 18 bases spanning the gap. Per germline, CDR1 SGDLS and CDR2 YYNGEE. The CDR3 covers 17 residues. The chain carries TRBV9 and TRBJ2-3, with a tentative D call TRBD2 (5 bases). The sequence came from a human donor in good health. Input material: T cells isolated from PBMCs. The CDR3 protein is CASSKVGIAYSTDTQYF. The CDR3 nucleotides are TGTGCCAGCAGCAAGGTTGGAATAGCGTATAGCACAGATACGCAGTATTTT.